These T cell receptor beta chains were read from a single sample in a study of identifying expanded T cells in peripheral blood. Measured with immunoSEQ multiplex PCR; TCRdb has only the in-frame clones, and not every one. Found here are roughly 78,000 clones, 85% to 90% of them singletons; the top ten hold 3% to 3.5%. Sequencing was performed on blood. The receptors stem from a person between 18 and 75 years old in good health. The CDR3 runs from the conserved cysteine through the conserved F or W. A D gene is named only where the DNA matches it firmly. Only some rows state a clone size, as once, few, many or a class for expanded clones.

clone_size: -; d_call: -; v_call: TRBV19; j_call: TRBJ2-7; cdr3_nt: TGTGCCAGTAGTTCCTCGGGGGCGGGTGAGCAGTACTTC; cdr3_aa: CASSSSGAGEQYF
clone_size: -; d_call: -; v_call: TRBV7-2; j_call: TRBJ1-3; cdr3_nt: TGTGCCAGCAGCTTAGTCCTCGGCACAGGGTCCGGAAACACCATATATTTT; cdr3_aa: CASSLVLGTGSGNTIYF
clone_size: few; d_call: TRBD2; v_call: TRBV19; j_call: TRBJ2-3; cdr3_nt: TGTGCCAGTAGTATACGGATAGCGGGAGGGATGGGCACAGATACGCAGTATTTT; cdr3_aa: CASSIRIAGGMGTDTQYF
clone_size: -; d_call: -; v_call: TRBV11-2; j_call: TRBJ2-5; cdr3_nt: TGTGCCAGCAGCTTAGATCCGACAGTCCAAGAGACCCAGTACTTC; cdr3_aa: CASSLDPTVQETQYF
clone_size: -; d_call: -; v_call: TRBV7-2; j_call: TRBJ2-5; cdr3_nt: TGTGCCAGCAGCGAGGGGCTGACCCAGTACTTC; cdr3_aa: CASSEGLTQYF
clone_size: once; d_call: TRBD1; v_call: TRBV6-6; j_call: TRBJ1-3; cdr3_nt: TGTGCCAGCAGGCCGGGACAGGGGTACACCATATATTTT; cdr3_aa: CASRPGQGYTIYF
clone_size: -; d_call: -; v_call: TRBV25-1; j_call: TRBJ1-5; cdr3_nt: TGTGCCAGCAGTGCCGGGGTCAATCAGCCCCAGCATTTT; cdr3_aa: CASSAGVNQPQHF
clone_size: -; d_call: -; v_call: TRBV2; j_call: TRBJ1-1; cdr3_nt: TGTGCCAGCAGCGTTGACAGGACCAACACTGAAGCTTTCTTT; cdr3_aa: CASSVDRTNTEAFF
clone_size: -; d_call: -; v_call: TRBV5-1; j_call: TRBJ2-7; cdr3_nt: TGCGCCAGCAGCTTGTCTGGTGAGCAGTACTTC; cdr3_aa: CASSLSGEQYF
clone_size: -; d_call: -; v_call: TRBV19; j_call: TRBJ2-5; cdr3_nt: TGTGCCAGTAGTATCTGGGCGGGGCGAGAGACCCAGTACTTC; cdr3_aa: CASSIWAGRETQYF
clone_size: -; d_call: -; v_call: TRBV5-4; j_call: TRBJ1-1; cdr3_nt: TGTGCCAGCAGCTTGGATCCGGGTTTCGAAGCTTTCTTT; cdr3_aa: CASSLDPGFEAFF
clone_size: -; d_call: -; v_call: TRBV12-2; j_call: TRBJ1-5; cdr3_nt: TGTGCAAGTCGCAGGCAGCCCCAGCATTTT; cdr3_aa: CASRRQPQHF
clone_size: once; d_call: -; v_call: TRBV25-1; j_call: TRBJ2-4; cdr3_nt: TGTGCCAGCAGTGAATATACAGGGCTAGCCAAAAACATTCAGTACTTC; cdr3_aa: CASSEYTGLAKNIQYF
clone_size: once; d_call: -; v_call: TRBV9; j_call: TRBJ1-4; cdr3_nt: TGTGCCAGCAGCACCAGACCGTCTCCTAATGAAAAACTGTTTTTT; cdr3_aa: CASSTRPSPNEKLFF
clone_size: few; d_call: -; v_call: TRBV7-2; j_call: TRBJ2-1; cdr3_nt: TGTGCCAGCAGCGCCGTTTCCGATGAGCAGTTCTTC; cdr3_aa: CASSAVSDEQFF
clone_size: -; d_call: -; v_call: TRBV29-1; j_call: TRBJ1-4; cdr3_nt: TGCAGCGTTGTATTGGGGAATGAAAAACTGTTTTTT; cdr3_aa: CSVVLGNEKLFF
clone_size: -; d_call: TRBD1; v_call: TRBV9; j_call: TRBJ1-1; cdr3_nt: TGTGCCAGCAGCGTAGGAGGGGGACAGCTGAACACTGAAGCTTTCTTT; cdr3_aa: CASSVGGGQLNTEAFF
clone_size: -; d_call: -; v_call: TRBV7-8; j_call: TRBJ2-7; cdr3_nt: TGTGCCAGCAGCATAGGGACTTACTACGAGCAGTACTTC; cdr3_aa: CASSIGTYYEQYF
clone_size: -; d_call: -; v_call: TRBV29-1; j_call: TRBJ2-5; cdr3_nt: TGCAGCGTCTCAGGCATAGGGGGAAAACAAGAGACCCAGTACTTC; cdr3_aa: CSVSGIGGKQETQYF
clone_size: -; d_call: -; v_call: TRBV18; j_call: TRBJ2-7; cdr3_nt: TGTGCCAGCTCCCCGAGGGGTGGGGGATCCTACGAGCAGTACTTC; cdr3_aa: CASSPRGGGSYEQYF
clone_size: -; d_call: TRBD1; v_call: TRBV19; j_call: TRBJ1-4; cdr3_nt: TGTGCCAGTAGAGGGACAGGGGGAGGAAATGAAAAACTGTTTTTT; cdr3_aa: CASRGTGGGNEKLFF
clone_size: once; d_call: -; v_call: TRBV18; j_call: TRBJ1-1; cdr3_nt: TGTGCCAGCTCATTCGGTGAGGACACTGAAGCTTTCTTT; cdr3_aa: CASSFGEDTEAFF
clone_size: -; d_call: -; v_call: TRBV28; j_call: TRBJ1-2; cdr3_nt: TGTGCCAGCGGGTCCGGGGGAGGCTACACCTTC; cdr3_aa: CASGSGGGYTF
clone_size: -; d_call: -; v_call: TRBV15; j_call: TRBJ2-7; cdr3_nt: TGTGCCACCAGCAACCGACAGAGCTACGAGCAGTACTTC; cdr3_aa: CATSNRQSYEQYF
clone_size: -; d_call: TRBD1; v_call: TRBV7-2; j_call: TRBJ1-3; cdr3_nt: TGTGCCAGCAGGCAGGGGGCTGGAAACACCATATATTTT; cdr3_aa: CASRQGAGNTIYF
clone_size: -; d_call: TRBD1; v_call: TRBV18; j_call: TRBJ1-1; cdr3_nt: TGTGCCAGCTCACAATCTATCCCGGGACAGGGGAACACTGAAGCTTTCTTT; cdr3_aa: CASSQSIPGQGNTEAFF
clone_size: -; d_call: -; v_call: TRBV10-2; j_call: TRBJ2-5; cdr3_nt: TGCGCCACCTCGGAGCCCAGAAGGGGGGCTGGGGAGACCCAGTACTTC; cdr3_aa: CATSEPRRGAGETQYF
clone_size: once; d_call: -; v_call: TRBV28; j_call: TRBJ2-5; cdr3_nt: TGTGCCAGCAGTTTATCTAGGGATAACCAAGAGACCCAGTACTTC; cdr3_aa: CASSLSRDNQETQYF
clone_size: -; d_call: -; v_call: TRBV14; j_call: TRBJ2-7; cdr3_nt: TGTGCCAGCAGCCATATAGAAGGCTACGAGCAGTACTTC; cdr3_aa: CASSHIEGYEQYF
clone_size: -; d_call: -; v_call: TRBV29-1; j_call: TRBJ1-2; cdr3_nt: TGCAGCGTCCTGTACAAGGGAACCTATGGCTACACCTTC; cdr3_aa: CSVLYKGTYGYTF
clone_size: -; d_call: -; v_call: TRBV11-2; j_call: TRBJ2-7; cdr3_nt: TGTGCCAGCAGCACCGGGACTTGGTCCTACGAGCAGTACTTC; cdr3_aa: CASSTGTWSYEQYF
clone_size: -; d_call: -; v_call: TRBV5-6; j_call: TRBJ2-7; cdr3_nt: TGTGCCAGCAGCGCCCAGACAGGAGCCTACGAGCAGTACTTC; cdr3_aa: CASSAQTGAYEQYF
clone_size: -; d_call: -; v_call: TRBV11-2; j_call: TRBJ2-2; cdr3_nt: TGTGCCAGCAGCGGCCCCTTCACCGGGGAGCTGTTTTTT; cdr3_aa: CASSGPFTGELFF
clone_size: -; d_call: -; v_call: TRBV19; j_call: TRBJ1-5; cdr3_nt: TGTGCCAGTAGTATCGGGGACGAACAGCCCCAGCATTTT; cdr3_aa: CASSIGDEQPQHF
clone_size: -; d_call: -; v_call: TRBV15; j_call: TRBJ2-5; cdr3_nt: TGTGCCACCAGCAGAGTGGCGGGGCCCGTACAAGAGACCCAGTACTTC; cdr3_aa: CATSRVAGPVQETQYF